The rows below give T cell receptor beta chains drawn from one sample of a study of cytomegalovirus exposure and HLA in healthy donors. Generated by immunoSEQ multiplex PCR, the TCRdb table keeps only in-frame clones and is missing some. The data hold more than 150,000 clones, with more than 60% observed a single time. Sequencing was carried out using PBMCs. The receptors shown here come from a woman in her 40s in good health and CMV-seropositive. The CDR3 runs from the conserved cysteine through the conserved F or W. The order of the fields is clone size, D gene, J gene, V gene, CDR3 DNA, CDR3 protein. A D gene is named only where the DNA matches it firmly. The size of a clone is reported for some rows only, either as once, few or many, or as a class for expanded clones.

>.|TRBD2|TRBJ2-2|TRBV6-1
TGTGCCAGCAGCCTGACTAGCGGGAACACCGGGGAGCTGTTTTTT
CASSLTSGNTGELFF
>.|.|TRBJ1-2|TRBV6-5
TGTGCCACTATCCCGTCGGGGGACGGCTATGGCTACACCTTC
CATIPSGDGYGYTF
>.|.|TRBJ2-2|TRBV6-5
TGTGCCAGCAGTTACTCCCAGGGGAAATTGTTTTTT
CASSYSQGKLFF
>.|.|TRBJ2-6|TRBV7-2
TGTGCCAGCAGCTTATCGGTCACGAACTCTGGGGCCAACGTCCTGACTTTC
CASSLSVTNSGANVLTF
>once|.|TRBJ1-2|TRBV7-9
TGTGCCAGCAGTCCAGGGCAGGGGCTTCAGGGCTACACCTTC
CASSPGQGLQGYTF
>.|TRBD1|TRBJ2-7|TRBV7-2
TGTGCCAGCAGCCAGGGACAGAGGTACGAGCAGTACTTC
CASSQGQRYEQYF
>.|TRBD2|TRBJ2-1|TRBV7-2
TGTGCCAGCAGCTCGGCTAGCGGGAGTTACAATGAGCAGTTCTTC
CASSSASGSYNEQFF
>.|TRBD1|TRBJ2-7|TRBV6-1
TGTGCCAGCAGAAATACCGGGACAGGACCCTACGAGCAGTACTTC
CASRNTGTGPYEQYF
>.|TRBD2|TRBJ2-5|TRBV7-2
TGTGCCAGCAGCTTATCCGGCGGGAGGGCCCGGGAGACCCAGTACTTC
CASSLSGGRARETQYF
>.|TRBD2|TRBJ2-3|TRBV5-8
TGTGCCAGCAGCTTGGGCGGGGCTAGCGGGAGCACAGATACGCAGTATTTT
CASSLGGASGSTDTQYF
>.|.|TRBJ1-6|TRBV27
TGTGCCAGCACTTCAGGGGTTGTGGGTTCACCCCTCCACTTT
CASTSGVVGSPLHF
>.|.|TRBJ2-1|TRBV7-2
TGTGCCAGCAGCTTAGTGGCCTCTCTTCCGGGCAATGAGCAGTTCTTC
CASSLVASLPGNEQFF
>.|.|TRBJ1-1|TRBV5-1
TGCGCCAGCAGCTTGACAGGAAACACTGAAGCTTTCTTT
CASSLTGNTEAFF
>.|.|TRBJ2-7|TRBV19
TGTGCCAGCAAACAGGACACCACCTACGAGCAGTACTTC
CASKQDTTYEQYF